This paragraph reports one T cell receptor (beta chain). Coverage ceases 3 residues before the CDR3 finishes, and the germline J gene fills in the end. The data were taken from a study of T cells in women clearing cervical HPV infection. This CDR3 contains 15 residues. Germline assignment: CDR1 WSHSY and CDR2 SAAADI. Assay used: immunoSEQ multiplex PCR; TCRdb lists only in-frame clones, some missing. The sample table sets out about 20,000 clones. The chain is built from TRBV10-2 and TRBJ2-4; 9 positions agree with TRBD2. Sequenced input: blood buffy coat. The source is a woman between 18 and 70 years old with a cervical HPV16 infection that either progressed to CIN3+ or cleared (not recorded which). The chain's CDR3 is CASKGVAGVEETQYF. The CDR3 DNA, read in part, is TGCGCCAGCAAAGGTGTAGCGGGAGTGGAAGAGACT.